This TCR beta chain comes out of a study of CD4+ T cells in melanoma. Clones were sequenced by immunoSEQ multiplex PCR, and TCRdb holds only the in-frame ones, with some missing. This repertoire shows around 130,000 clones, about nine tenths found once; its top ten account for 1.5%. Trimming shortened V by 5 bases and J by 3 bases, and 16 bases separated the two germline ends. This CDR3 is built from 15 residues. CDR1 SGHTA and CDR2 FQGNSA come from the germline V gene. The receptor's source is a human donor with melanoma. This chain joins TRBV7-2 and TRBJ2-5, with D uncertain. The CDR3 reads CASSPVGGRKETQYF. CDR3 sequence (DNA): TGTGCCAGCAGCCCCGTGGGTGGAAGAAAAGAGACCCAGTACTTC.